This T cell receptor (beta chain) was identified during a study of vaccination and CD4 T cells after COVID-19. For the study at large: The study collected post-vaccine samples a median around 70 days after dose two, with a range of 14 to 241. Overlapping spike pools from SARS-CoV-2 and HCoV-NL63, HCoV-OC43 and HCoV-229E served as culture stimuli. A CEFX pool, an HIV-1 Nef pool, or no peptide went to control cultures.

Points on this clonotype: Its antigen is not identified.

Noted treatment: roughly ten-day PBMC culture with coronavirus spike peptide pools or control peptides (ViraFEST assay). One should note that the unexposed donor's CD4+ T cells were collected before the COVID-19 pandemic (2011-2018). TCR sequencing followed the expansion of antigen-specific T cells with peptide pools in ViraFEST. The trim removed 5 bases at V and 0 bases at J, leaving 5 bases unmatched. Germline V gives CDR1 DFQATT, CDR2 SNEGSKA (reference sequence). The CDR3 length is 15 residues. Cultured CD4+ T-cell DNA underwent Oncomine TCR Beta short-read sequencing. From the PCR reads, TCRdb called clonotypes with MiXCR, one entry per CDR3 protein. The table has several thousand distinct CDR3 sequences, around a third seen once.

Sequencing input: CD4+ T cells from blood, cultured in vitro. The V call is TRBV20-1, the J call TRBJ2-5, with 11 nucleotides matching TRBD2. This TCR was recovered from a human donor in good health. The CDR3 DNA sequence: TGCAGTGCTCCTAGGACTAGCGGGTACCAAGAGACCCAGTACTTC. It is translated as CSAPRTSGYQETQYF.